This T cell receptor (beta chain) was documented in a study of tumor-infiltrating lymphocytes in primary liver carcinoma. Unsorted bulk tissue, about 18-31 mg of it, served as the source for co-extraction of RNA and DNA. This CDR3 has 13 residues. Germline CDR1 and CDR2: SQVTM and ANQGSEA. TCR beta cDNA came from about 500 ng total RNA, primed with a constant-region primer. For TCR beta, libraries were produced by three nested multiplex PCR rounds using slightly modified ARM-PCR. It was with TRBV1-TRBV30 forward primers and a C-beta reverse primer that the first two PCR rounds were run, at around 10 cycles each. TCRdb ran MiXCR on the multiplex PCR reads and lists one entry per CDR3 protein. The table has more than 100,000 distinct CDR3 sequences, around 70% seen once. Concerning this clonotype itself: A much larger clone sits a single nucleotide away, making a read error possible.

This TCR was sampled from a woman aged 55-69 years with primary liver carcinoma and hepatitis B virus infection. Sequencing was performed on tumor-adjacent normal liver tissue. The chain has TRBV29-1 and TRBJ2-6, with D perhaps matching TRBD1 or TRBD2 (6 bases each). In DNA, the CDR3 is TGCAGCGTCACGAGTTGGGGGGCCGACGTCCTGACTTTC. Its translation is CSVTSWGADVLTF. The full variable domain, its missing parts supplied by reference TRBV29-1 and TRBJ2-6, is SAVISQKPSRDICQRGTSLTIQCQVDSQVTMMFWYRQQPGQSLTLIATANQGSEATYESGFVIDKFPISRPNLTFSTLTVSNMSPEDSSIYLCSVTSWGADVLTFGAGSRLTVL.